This T cell receptor (beta chain) is from a study of shared clonotypes between healthy human individuals. This table comes from immunoSEQ multiplex PCR, and its TCRdb copy is limited to in-frame clones, with some not included. The sample lists 2,500,000 or so clones, roughly 92% occurring once. This clone has a single count. Trimming at V came to 4 bases and at J to 5 bases, leaving 5 bases not matched to a gene. Germline CDR1 is SGHTS and CDR2 is YDEGEE. CDR3 length: 14 amino acids. Input material: naive CD4+ T cells sorted from blood. Subset indicated: CD45RA+ positively selected. The V gene is TRBV5-8, the J gene TRBJ2-4, with 8 bases matching TRBD1. This clonotype was sampled from a man aged 18 to 29 in good health. DNA of the CDR3: TGTGCCAGCAGCCCGACAGGGGACCAAAACATTCAGTACTTC. Translation: CASSPTGDQNIQYF.